The 15 T cell receptor beta chains below come from one sample, sequenced in a study of T cell changes during pregnancy in multiple sclerosis. Clones were read by immunoSEQ multiplex PCR, and TCRdb kept only the in-frame ones, dropping some. The repertoire includes roughly 110,000 clones, about 90% of them detected once, and about 1.5% sits in the top ten. Sequencing was performed on peripheral blood, taken before pregnancy. The receptors derive from a female donor with multiple sclerosis, enrolled in a pregnancy study.

V is TRBV29-1 and J is TRBJ1-2; tentative D call: TRBD1 (5 bases). Germline V gene sequence: CDR1 SQVTM, CDR2 ANQGSEA. The CDR3 totals 11 residues. Trimming took 5 bases from V and 4 from J, leaving 8 bases between them. DNA of the CDR3: TGCAGCGTTATGGACACCTATGGCTACACCTTC. Its protein is CSVMDTYGYTF.

The J gene is TRBJ2-1, the V gene TRBV18; TRBD2 matches at 12 bases. The germline gives CDR1 KGHSH, CDR2 LQKENI. With 3 bases clipped from V and 7 bases from J, the junction kept 7 bases outside the gene matches. This CDR3 spans 16 amino acids. CDR3 residues: CASSPYTSGRSNEQFF. The CDR3 DNA follows: TGTGCCAGCTCACCCTATACTAGCGGGAGGTCAAATGAGCAGTTCTTC.

This chain links TRBV6-6 with TRBJ1-3; perhaps TRBD1 as D (5 bases). Germline V lookup: CDR1 MNHNY, CDR2 SVGAGI (reference sequence). V was shortened by 5 bases and J by 4 bases, with 9 bases between the two germline ends. CDR3 length: 13 residues. The CDR3 sequence is CASSQGYGNTIYF. The CDR3 coding sequence is TGTGCCAGCAGTCAGGGTTACGGAAACACCATATATTTT.

The V call is TRBV29-1, the J call TRBJ1-2; 8 positions agree with TRBD1. Germline V gives CDR1 SQVTM, CDR2 ANQGSEA. The CDR3 runs to 18 residues. J lost 2 bases, V lost 6 bases, and 20 bases had no gene match. CDR3 region: CSVGPLDREGTLNYGYTF. The DNA for the CDR3 is TGCAGCGTCGGACCACTGGACAGGGAGGGAACGCTAAACTATGGCTACACCTTC.

The chain is built from TRBV6-1 and TRBJ1-2; D not certain. Germline V lookup: CDR1 MNHNS, CDR2 SASEGT. V was cut by 7 bases and J by 1 base, with 10 bases left in between. The CDR3 spans 13 residues. CDR3 coding DNA: TGTGCCAGCACCGATCGGGTTAACTATGGCTACACCTTC. Amino acids: CASTDRVNYGYTF.

This clone was counted a few times. The genes are TRBV2 and TRBJ1-6, with 9 nucleotides matching TRBD1. The length of the CDR3 is 15 residues. The V segment lost 0 bases and the J segment 7 bases; nucleotides outside the gene matches: 1. Germline V lookup: CDR1 SNHLY, CDR2 FYNNEI. CDR3 bases: TGTGCCAGCAGTGAAGCCGGGACAGGGAATTCACCCCTCCACTTT. Protein sequence: CASSEAGTGNSPLHF.

V and J are TRBV6-6 and TRBJ1-3; 7 nucleotides agree with TRBD1. The V gene's germline CDR1 is MNHNY and CDR2 SVGAGI (reference sequence). This CDR3 is 15 amino acids long. Trimming took 5 bases from V and 0 from J; bases not matched to a gene: 4. The CDR3 is CASSRRDSSGNTIYF. The CDR3, as DNA: TGTGCCAGCAGTCGACGGGACAGCTCTGGAAACACCATATATTTT.

J is TRBJ1-5 and V is TRBV27; D remains unclear. The germline CDR1 and CDR2 sequences are MNHEY and SMNVEV (reference sequence). Trimming left V 6 bases short and J 5 bases short, with 11 bases between. The CDR3 has 13 amino acids. CDR3 loop: CASRSSGDQPQHF. CDR3 coding DNA: TGTGCCAGCAGGAGTAGCGGAGATCAGCCCCAGCATTTT.

This clone was seen a single time. The chain joins TRBV4-1 to TRBJ1-4, with D possibly being TRBD1 (5 bases). Germline V gene lookup returns CDR1 MGHRA and CDR2 YSYEKL. Trimming removed 4 bases from V and 4 bases from J, with 13 bases in between. CDR3 length equals 15 residues. The CDR3, as DNA: TGCGCCAGCAGCCCCCCAAGACAGATTAATGAAAAACTGTTTTTT. This sequence encodes CASSPPRQINEKLFF.

V is TRBV30 and J is TRBJ2-7; the D gene is possibly TRBD2 (6 bases). Per the germline V gene, CDR1 is GTSNPN and CDR2 is SVGIG (reference sequence). The CDR3 contains 13 residues. Trimming stripped 0 bases from V and 6 bases from J, with 12 bases between. The CDR3 bases are TGTGCCTGGAGTGTAGACGGGGGTGGCGAGCAGTACTTC. This encodes CAWSVDGGGEQYF.

This rearrangement joins TRBV7-9 to TRBJ2-3; possible D gene TRBD2, 5 bases. Germline V gene lookup returns CDR1 SEHNR and CDR2 FQNEAQ (reference sequence). The CDR3 runs to 16 residues. Trimming removed 0 bases from V and 9 bases from J, with 19 bases in between. The CDR3 DNA reads as TGTGCCAGCAGCTTAGCTGGACTCCAAAAAGGGAAGACGCAGTATTTT. Its translation: CASSLAGLQKGKTQYF.

V and J are TRBV19 and TRBJ1-2, with 7 nucleotides matching TRBD1. The CDR3 sequence is 14 residues long. Germline assignment: CDR1 LNHDA and CDR2 SQIVND (reference sequence). The V and J ends lost 7 bases and 11 bases, in that order; junction bases with no gene match: 16. The CDR3 region is CASTETGTAVRYTF. The CDR3 DNA reads TGTGCCAGTACCGAAACCGGGACAGCGGTGAGGTACACCTTC.

V and J are TRBV27 and TRBJ2-7; possibly TRBD2 for D (6 bases). The CDR3 sequence is 14 residues long. Germline assignment: CDR1 MNHEY and CDR2 SMNVEV (reference sequence). V lost 5 bases and J lost 1, with 12 bases in between. The CDR3 DNA sequence: TGTGCCAGCAGTGAACTAGCTGAATCCTACGAGCAGTACTTC. It codes for CASSELAESYEQYF.

The genes are TRBV29-1 and TRBJ2-2; D call uncertain. The germline CDR1 and CDR2 sequences are SQVTM and ANQGSEA. The CDR3 spans 12 residues. V gave up 5 bases and J gave up 1 base, with 5 bases separating them. CDR3 sequence: CSVRQNTGELFF. DNA of the CDR3: TGCAGCGTTCGACAGAACACCGGGGAGCTGTTTTTT.

The genes are TRBV7-9 and TRBJ1-4; D call uncertain. Trimming shortened V by 1 base and J by 0 bases, and 9 bases separated the two germline ends. Germline CDR1 and CDR2: SEHNR and FQNEAQ (reference sequence). CDR3 length equals 16 residues. Here the CDR3 DNA reads TGTGCCAGCAGCTTAGGCAGTACAACAACTAATGAAAAACTGTTTTTT. The encoded protein is CASSLGSTTTNEKLFF.